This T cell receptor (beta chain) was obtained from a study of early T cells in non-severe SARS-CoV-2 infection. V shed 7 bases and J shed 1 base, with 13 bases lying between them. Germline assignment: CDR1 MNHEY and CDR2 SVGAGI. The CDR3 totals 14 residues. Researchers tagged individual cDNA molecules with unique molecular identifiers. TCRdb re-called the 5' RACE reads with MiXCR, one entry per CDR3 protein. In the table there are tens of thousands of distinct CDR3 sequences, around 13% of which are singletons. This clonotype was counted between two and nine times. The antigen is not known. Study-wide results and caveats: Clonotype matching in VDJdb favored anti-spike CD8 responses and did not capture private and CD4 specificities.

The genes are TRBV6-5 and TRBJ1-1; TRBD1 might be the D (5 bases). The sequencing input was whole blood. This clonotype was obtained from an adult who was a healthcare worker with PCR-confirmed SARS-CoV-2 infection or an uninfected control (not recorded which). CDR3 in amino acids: CASTMGRWNTEAFF. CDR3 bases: TGTGCCAGCACCATGGGACGGTGGAACACTGAAGCTTTCTTT.